Shown below are 24 T cell receptor beta chains from a single sample sequenced in a study of regulatory T cells in long-lasting Graves disease. Construction of TCR beta libraries relied on iRepertoire HTBI primers and on Arm-PCR targeting CDR3 regions. TCRdb re-called the multiplex PCR reads through MiXCR, storing one row per CDR3 protein. The data hold around 400,000 distinct CDR3 sequences, with 15% to 17% observed a single time. Indicated time point: newly diagnosed GD, antithyroid drugs for less than 3 months. With RNA extracted from PBMCs as input, the TCR library was made. The sequences come from peripheral blood mononuclear cells (PBMCs), collected at new diagnosis, from a patient treated with antithyroid drugs. These receptors originate from a female donor with Graves disease.

This clonotype was counted between two and nine times. The rearrangement uses TRBV3-1 and TRBJ2-3, with D maybe TRBD2 (5 bases). The germline CDR1 and CDR2 sequences are LGHDT and YNNKEL (reference sequence). V lost 2 bases and J 14 bases, leaving 20 bases between the germline ends. This CDR3 is built from 14 residues. The CDR3 sequence: CASSQQVSSDSLYF. For the CDR3, the DNA is TGTGCCAGCAGCCAACAGGTCTCATCGGACTCCTTGTATTTT.

This clonotype was seen at least ten times. The rearrangement links TRBV5-8 to TRBJ2-1; the D is unclear. Germline V CDR1 and CDR2: SGHTS, YDEGEE. V lost 0 bases and J lost 0, with 13 bases in between. There are 17 residues in the CDR3. The CDR3 sequence: CASSLVASRSSYNEQFF. The CDR3 nucleotides read TGTGCCAGCAGCTTGGTAGCCAGTCGGAGCTCCTACAATGAGCAGTTCTTC.

There are many counts of this clonotype. The V gene is TRBV20-1, the J gene TRBJ1-1; D is ambiguous. This CDR3 is built from 12 residues. Germline CDR1 and CDR2: DFQATT and SNEGSKA (reference sequence). Trimming pared 2 bases from V and 0 bases from J, leaving 4 bases between. In nucleotides, the CDR3 is TGCAGTGCTAGAAACCTGAACACTGAAGCTTTCTTT. Protein product: CSARNLNTEAFF.

This clonotype was counted many times. V gene TRBV10-3 combines with J gene TRBJ1-2, with D possibly being TRBD1 (6 bases). The length of the CDR3 is 11 residues. V dropped 6 bases and J dropped 8 bases, with 10 bases sitting between them. Germline V gene data show CDR1 as ENHRY and CDR2 as SYGVKD. CDR3 DNA sequence: TGTGCCATCAGAACAGGGTTCGGCTACACCTTC. Translation: CAIRTGFGYTF.

This clonotype has at least ten counts. V is TRBV5-1 and J is TRBJ2-7, with D maybe TRBD1 (6 bases). V gave up 4 bases and J gave up 5 bases, with 13 bases separating them. Germline CDR1 reads SGHRS; CDR2 reads YFSETQ. CDR3 length: 13 residues. In DNA, the CDR3 is TGCGCCAGCAGCGAATTCAGGGGAAACGAGCAGTACTTC. This codes for CASSEFRGNEQYF.

This clonotype was counted at least ten times. This chain joins TRBV20-1 and TRBJ1-1; no reliable D call. V shed 2 bases and J shed 6 bases, with 10 bases lying between them. The CDR3 has 12 amino acids. CDR1 is DFQATT and CDR2 is SNEGSKA in the germline V gene (reference sequence). This CDR3 is CSARPPVSEAFF. The CDR3 DNA reads TGCAGTGCTAGACCCCCGGTCTCTGAAGCTTTCTTT.

The chain employs TRBV10-3 and TRBJ2-3, with a tentative D call TRBD2 (6 bases). Trimming took off 11 bases at V and 1 base at J, with 19 bases between the two ends. This CDR3 has 15 residues. The germline CDR1 and CDR2 sequences are ENHRY and SYGVKD. CDR3 sequence: CALGGFILGTDTQYF. Here the CDR3 DNA reads TGTGCCCTCGGGGGTTTCATACTTGGCACAGATACGCAGTATTTT.

Only one count was recorded for this clonotype. This chain uses TRBV5-6 with TRBJ1-5, with a weak D call TRBD1 (5 bases). V gave up 4 bases and J gave up 0 bases, with 14 bases separating them. The germline V gene encodes CDR1 SGHDT and CDR2 YYEEEE. The CDR3 covers 16 residues. The CDR3 DNA reads as TGTGCCAGCAGCCTATGGACAAAGTATAGCAATCAGCCCCAGCATTTT. The encoded protein is CASSLWTKYSNQPQHF.

About this clonotype itself: This sequence may be a read error, since a much larger clone differs from it by one base. The V gene is TRBV5-4, the J gene TRBJ2-1; 10 nucleotides match TRBD2. Germline V CDR1 and CDR2: SGHNT, YYREEE (reference sequence). The CDR3 sequence is 16 residues long. The CDR3 bases are TGTGCCAGCGGCTTGGGAGGTAGCGGGGGGCTAAATGAGCAGTTCTTC. This sequence encodes CASGLGGSGGLNEQFF.

This clonotype was seen repeatedly, ten times or more. CDR3 protein: CASSLGLLSSTEAFF. Here the CDR3 DNA reads TGTGCCAGCAGTTTAGGACTCTTATCAAGCACTGAAGCTTTCTTT. The chain carries TRBV27 and TRBJ1-1; the D is unclear. V was trimmed by 2 bases and J by 4 bases, leaving 14 bases between them. Germline V lookup: CDR1 MNHEY, CDR2 SMNVEV (reference sequence). The CDR3 spans 15 residues.

Ten or more counts support this clonotype. The chain links TRBV20-1 to TRBJ2-5, with D tentatively TRBD1 (5 bases). This CDR3 is built from 11 residues. Germline V gene sequence: CDR1 DFQATT, CDR2 SNEGSKA (reference sequence). The ends were cut back, 7 bases at V and 3 bases at J, with 9 bases in the middle. For the CDR3, the DNA is TGCAGTGGACAGATTGAAGAGACCCAGTACTTC. It is translated as CSGQIEETQYF.

This clonotype was observed many times. The V call is TRBV7-2, the J call TRBJ2-1, with a possible D match to TRBD2 (6 bases). CDR1 is SGHTA and CDR2 is FQGNSA in the germline V gene. V dropped 0 bases and J dropped 8 bases, with 20 bases sitting between them. The CDR3 length is 17 residues. CDR3 bases: TGTGCCAGCAGCTTAGCGGCTAAGCGGGCCTACGGGGATGAGCAGTTCTTC. It yields the protein CASSLAAKRAYGDEQFF.

This chain links TRBV18 with TRBJ1-2; TRBD1 matches 8 bases. J was trimmed by 3 bases and V by 0 bases; bases with no gene match: 9. The CDR3 loop spans 17 amino acids. The germline CDR1 and CDR2 sequences are KGHSH and LQKENI. The CDR3 bases are TGTGCCAGCTCACCACCGCGAGCAGGGGGCTTAGACTATGGCTACACCTTC. Its protein product is CASSPPRAGGLDYGYTF. Based on the CDR3 plus reference TRBV18 and TRBJ1-2, the full variable domain is NAGVMQNPRHLVRRRGQEARLRCSPMKGHSHVYWYRQLPEEGLKFMVYLQKENIIDESGMPKERFSAEFPKEGPSILRIQQVVRGDSAAYFCASSPPRAGGLDYGYTFGSGTRLTVV.

A remark on this clonotype: A much larger clone lies one base from this, so it may be a read error. This chain connects TRBV12-5 to TRBJ1-1; 8 positions agree with TRBD1. CDR1 is LGHNT, CDR2 FRNRAP, per germline. The CDR3 runs 16 residues. The V gene end was trimmed by 4 bases and the J gene end by 7 bases; junction bases not matched to a gene: 14. CDR3 DNA sequence: TGTGCTAGTGGTTGGATTTCGGGACAGGATCTAAATGAAGCTTTCTTT. Translating gives CASGWISGQDLNEAFF. Filled out from reference TRBV12-5 and TRBJ1-1, the complete variable domain reads DARVTQTPRHKVTEMGQEVTMRCQPILGHNTVFWYRQTMMQGLELLAYFRNRAPLDDSGMPKDRFSAEMPDATLATLKIQPSEPRDSAVYFCASGWISGQDLNEAFFGQGTRLTVV.

Concerning this clonotype itself: A far larger clone is one nucleotide away, so this likely arose from a read error. The rearrangement joins TRBV11-2 to TRBJ1-1; D is uncertain. CDR1 and CDR2 (germline): SGHAT, FQNNGV. Trimming took 5 bases from V and 1 from J, leaving 11 bases between them. This CDR3 comprises 14 residues. DNA of the CDR3: TGTGCCAGCAGCGAAGATCCGGAGAACACTGAAGCTTTCTTT. Translating gives CASSEDPENTEAFF.

The chain joins TRBV24-1 to TRBJ2-1; tentatively, D is TRBD1 (5 bases). The CDR3 is 16 residues long. Trimming cost V 4 bases and J 5 bases, with 17 bases left between them. Germline values: CDR1 KGHDR, CDR2 SFDVKD. The CDR3, as DNA: TGTGCCACCAGTGACCTGGACGGACGACAGAACAATGAGCAGTTCTTC. It yields the protein CATSDLDGRQNNEQFF.

The genes are TRBV14 and TRBJ2-3; TRBD2 might be the D (5 bases). Trimming left V 0 bases short and J 5 bases short, with 15 bases between. The CDR3 is 16 amino acids. Germline V gene lookup returns CDR1 SGHDN and CDR2 FVKESK. The CDR3 nucleotides are TGTGCCAGCAGCCAAGACCCCGGTGTCGAGGGAGATACGCAGTATTTT. Protein: CASSQDPGVEGDTQYF.

This chain uses TRBV27 with TRBJ2-7; D call uncertain. CDR3 size: 14 residues. Germline assignment: CDR1 MNHEY and CDR2 SMNVEV (reference sequence). Trimming took off 4 bases at V and 4 bases at J, with 14 bases between the two ends. CDR3 nucleotides: TGTGCCAGCAGTTCCTGGGAAGCCAATTACGAGCAGTACTTC. Encoded protein: CASSSWEANYEQYF.

This clonotype was recorded at least ten times. V usage is TRBV11-2 and J usage is TRBJ2-1; D unresolved. The germline V gene has CDR1 SGHAT and CDR2 FQNNGV. The CDR3 extends over 13 amino acids. Trimming took off 2 bases at V and 12 bases at J, with 14 bases between the two ends. This CDR3 is CASSLSSLHGQFF. CDR3 bases: TGTGCCAGCAGCTTAAGTTCCCTTCACGGGCAGTTCTTC.

The chain links TRBV9 to TRBJ2-1; 8 bases are a match to TRBD2. V dropped 1 base and J dropped 7; count of bases not matched to a gene: 7. Looked up from germline, CDR1 is SGDLS and CDR2 is YYNGEE. The CDR3 is 15 amino acids. The CDR3 here is CASSVWGLGTNEQFF. In nucleotides, the CDR3 is TGTGCCAGCAGCGTATGGGGACTAGGGACAAATGAGCAGTTCTTC.

This clonotype has more than one count but fewer than ten. The J gene is TRBJ2-7, the V gene TRBV5-1; D ambiguous. Germline-derived CDR1 and CDR2 are SGHRS and YFSETQ. Trimming removed 0 bases from V and 3 bases from J, with 13 bases in between. The CDR3 totals 15 residues. CDR3 amino acids: CASSLAGAAYYEQYF. CDR3 coding DNA: TGCGCCAGCAGCTTGGCCGGTGCAGCCTACTACGAGCAGTACTTC.

To note about this clonotype: This may be a read error: a much more frequent sequence differs by one nucleotide. J is TRBJ2-1 and V is TRBV9, with a tentative D call TRBD2 (5 bases). The CDR3 runs to 12 residues. The V and J ends lost 6 bases and 8 bases respectively, with 12 bases between them. Germline V gene sequence: CDR1 SGDLS, CDR2 YYNGEE. The CDR3 sequence: CASNRGDDEQFF. For the CDR3, the DNA is TGTGCCAGCAACCGGGGTGACGATGAGCAGTTCTTC.

Regarding this clonotype: A read error likely explains this, since a far larger clone differs by one base. The CDR3 ends on some other residue instead of the conserved phenylalanine or tryptophan, so this is likely a read error. V and J are TRBV7-2 and TRBJ1-1; D gene uncertain. The germline gives CDR1 SGHTA, CDR2 FQGNSA. The CDR3 consists of 13 residues. The V end was cut by 3 bases, the J end by 3 bases, with 8 bases between. The DNA for the CDR3 is TGTGCCAGCAGCTTCGGCGTGGACACTGAAGCTTTCCTT. Translating it yields CASSFGVDTEAFL.

This clonotype was observed at least ten times. The V call is TRBV12-3 or TRBV12-4, the J call TRBJ2-1; 9 bases line up with TRBD2. With V trimmed by 4 bases and J by 4 bases, 5 bases remained unmatched. This CDR3 comprises 15 residues. The CDR3 reads CASSSRTSEYNEQFF. DNA for the CDR3: TGTGCCAGCAGTTCCCGGACTAGCGAGTACAATGAGCAGTTCTTC.